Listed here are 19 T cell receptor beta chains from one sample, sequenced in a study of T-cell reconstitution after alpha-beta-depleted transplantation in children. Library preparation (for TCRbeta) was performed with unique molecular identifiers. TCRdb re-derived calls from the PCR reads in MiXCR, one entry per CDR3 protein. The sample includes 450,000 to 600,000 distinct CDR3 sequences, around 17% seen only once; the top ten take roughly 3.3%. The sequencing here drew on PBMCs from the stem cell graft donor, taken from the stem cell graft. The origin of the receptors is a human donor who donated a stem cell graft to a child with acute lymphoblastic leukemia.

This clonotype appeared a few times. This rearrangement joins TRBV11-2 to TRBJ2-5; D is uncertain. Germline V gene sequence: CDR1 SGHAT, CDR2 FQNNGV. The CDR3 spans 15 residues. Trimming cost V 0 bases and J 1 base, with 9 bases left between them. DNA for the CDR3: TGTGCCAGCAGCTTAGAGTTGGCAGTCCAAGAGACCCAGTACTTC. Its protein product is CASSLELAVQETQYF.

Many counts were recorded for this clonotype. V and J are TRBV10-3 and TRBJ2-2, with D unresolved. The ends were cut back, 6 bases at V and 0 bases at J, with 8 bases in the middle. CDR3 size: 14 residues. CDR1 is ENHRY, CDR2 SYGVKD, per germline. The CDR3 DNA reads TGTGCCATCAGGGCTAGTACGAACACCGGGGAGCTGTTTTTT. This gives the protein CAIRASTNTGELFF.

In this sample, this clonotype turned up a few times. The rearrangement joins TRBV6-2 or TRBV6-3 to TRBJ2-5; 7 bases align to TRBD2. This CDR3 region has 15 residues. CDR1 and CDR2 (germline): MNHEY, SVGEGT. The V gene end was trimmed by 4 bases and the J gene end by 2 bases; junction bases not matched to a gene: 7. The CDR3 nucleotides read TGTGCCAGCAGTTCACCGGGACTATCACAAGAGACCCAGTACTTC. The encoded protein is CASSSPGLSQETQYF.

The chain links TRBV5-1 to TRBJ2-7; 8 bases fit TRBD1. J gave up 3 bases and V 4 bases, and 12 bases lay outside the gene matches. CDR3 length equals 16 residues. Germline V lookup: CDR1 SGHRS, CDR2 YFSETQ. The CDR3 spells CASSTEWDRTLYEQYF. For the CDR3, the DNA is TGCGCCAGCAGCACGGAATGGGACAGGACCCTCTACGAGCAGTACTTC. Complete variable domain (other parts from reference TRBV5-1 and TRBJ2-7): KAGVTQTPRYLIKTRGQQVTLSCSPISGHRSVSWYQQTPGQGLQFLFEYFSETQRNKGNFPGRFSGRQFSNSRSEMNVSTLELGDSALYLCASSTEWDRTLYEQYFGPGTRLTVT.

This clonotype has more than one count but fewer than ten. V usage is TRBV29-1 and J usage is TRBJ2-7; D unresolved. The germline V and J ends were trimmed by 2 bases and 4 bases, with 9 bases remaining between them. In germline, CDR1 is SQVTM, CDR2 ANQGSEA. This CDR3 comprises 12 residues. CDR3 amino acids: CSVELGTYEQYF. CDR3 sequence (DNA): TGCAGCGTTGAATTAGGTACTTACGAGCAGTACTTC.

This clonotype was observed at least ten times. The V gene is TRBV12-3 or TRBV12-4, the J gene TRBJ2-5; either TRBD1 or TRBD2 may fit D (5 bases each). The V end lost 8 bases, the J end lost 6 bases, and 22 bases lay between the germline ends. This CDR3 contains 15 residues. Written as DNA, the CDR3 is TGTGCCAGCGGCAGGATCGGGGCCTCCGAGAAGACCCAGTACTTC. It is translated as CASGRIGASEKTQYF.

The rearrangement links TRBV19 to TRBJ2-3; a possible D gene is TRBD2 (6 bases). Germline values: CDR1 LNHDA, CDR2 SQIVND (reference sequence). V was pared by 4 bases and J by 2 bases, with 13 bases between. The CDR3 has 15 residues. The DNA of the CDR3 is TGTGCCAGTAGTACTGTGACTAGGGTCACAGATACGCAGTATTTT. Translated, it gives CASSTVTRVTDTQYF.

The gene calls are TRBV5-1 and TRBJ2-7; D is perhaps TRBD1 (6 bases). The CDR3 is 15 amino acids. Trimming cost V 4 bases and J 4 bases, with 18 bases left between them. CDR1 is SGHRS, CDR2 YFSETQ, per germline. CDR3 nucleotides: TGCGCCAGCAGCCATCCCCCCACAGGGTTTTACGAGCAGTACTTC. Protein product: CASSHPPTGFYEQYF.

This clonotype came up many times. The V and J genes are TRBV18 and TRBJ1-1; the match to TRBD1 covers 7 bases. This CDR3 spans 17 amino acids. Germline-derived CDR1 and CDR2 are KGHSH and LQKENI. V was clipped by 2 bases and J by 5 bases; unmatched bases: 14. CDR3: CASSPSPTGAPGTEAFF. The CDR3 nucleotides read TGTGCCAGCTCACCATCCCCAACAGGGGCCCCTGGGACTGAAGCTTTCTTT. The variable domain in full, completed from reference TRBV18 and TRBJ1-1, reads NAGVMQNPRHLVRRRGQEARLRCSPMKGHSHVYWYRQLPEEGLKFMVYLQKENIIDESGMPKERFSAEFPKEGPSILRIQQVVRGDSAAYFCASSPSPTGAPGTEAFFGQGTRLTVV.

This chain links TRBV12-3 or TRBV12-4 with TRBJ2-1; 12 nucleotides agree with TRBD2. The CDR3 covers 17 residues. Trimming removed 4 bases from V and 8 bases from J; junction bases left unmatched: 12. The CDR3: CASSSLPTSGRIYEQFF. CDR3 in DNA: TGTGCCAGCAGTTCGCTTCCTACTAGCGGGAGGATCTATGAGCAGTTCTTC.

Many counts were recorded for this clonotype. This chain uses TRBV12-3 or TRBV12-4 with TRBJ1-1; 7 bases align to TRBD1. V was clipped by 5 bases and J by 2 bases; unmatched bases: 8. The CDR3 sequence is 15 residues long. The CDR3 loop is CASSPRTGLNTEAFF. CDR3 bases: TGTGCCAGCAGTCCCCGGACAGGCCTAAACACTGAAGCTTTCTTT.

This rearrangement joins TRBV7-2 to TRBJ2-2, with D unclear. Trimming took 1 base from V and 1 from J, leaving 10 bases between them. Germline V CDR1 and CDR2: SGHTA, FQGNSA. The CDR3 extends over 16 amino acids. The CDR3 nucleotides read TGTGCCAGCAGCTTAGTTAGACTCAAGAACACCGGGGAGCTGTTTTTT. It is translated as CASSLVRLKNTGELFF. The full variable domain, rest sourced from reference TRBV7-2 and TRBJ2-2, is GAGVSQSPSNKVTEKGKDVELRCDPISGHTALYWYRQSLGQGLEFLIYFQGNSAPDKSGLPSDRFSAERTGGSVSTLTIQRTQQEDSAVYLCASSLVRLKNTGELFFGEGSRLTVL.

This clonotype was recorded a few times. The CDR3 reads CSVAAGVIYEQYF. CDR3 bases: TGCAGCGTAGCGGCGGGGGTGATCTACGAGCAGTACTTC. The chain has TRBV29-1 and TRBJ2-7, with 7 bases that match TRBD2. V shed 6 bases and J 3 bases; nucleotides not matched to a gene: 8. CDR1 and CDR2 (germline): SQVTM, ANQGSEA. There are 13 residues in the CDR3.

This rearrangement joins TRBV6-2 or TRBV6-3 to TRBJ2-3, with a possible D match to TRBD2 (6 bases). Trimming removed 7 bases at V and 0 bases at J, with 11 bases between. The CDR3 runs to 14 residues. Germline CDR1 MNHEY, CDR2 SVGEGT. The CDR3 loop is CASTTGTSTDTQYF. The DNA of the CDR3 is TGTGCCAGCACCACGGGGACTAGCACAGATACGCAGTATTTT.

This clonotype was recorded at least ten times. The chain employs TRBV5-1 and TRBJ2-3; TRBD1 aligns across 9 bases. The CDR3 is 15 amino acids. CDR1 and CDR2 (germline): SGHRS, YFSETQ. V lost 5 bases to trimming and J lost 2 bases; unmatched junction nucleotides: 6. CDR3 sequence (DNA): TGCGCCAGCAGTTCGACAGGGGGATCCACAGATACGCAGTATTTT. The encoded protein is CASSSTGGSTDTQYF.

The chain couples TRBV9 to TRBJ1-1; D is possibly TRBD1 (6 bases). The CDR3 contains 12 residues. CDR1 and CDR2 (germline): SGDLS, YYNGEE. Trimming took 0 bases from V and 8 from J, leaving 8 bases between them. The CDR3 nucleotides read TGTGCCAGCAGCGTAGATGGGACAGAAGCTTTCTTT. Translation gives CASSVDGTEAFF. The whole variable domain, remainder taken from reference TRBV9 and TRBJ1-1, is DSGVTQTPKHLITATGQRVTLRCSPRSGDLSVYWYQQSLDQGLQFLIQYYNGEERAKGNILERFSAQQFPDLHSELNLSSLELGDSALYFCASSVDGTEAFFGQGTRLTVV.

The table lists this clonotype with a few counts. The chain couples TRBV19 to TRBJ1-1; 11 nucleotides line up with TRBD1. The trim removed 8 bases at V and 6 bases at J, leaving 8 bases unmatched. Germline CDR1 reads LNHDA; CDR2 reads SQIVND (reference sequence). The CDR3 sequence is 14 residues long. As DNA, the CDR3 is TGTGCCAGTGACCCCGGACAGGGGGCGCCTGAAGCTTTCTTT. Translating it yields CASDPGQGAPEAFF.

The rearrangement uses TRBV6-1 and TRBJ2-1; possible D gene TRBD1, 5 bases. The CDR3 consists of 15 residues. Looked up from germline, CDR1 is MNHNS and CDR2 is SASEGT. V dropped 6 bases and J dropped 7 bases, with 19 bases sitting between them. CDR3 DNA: TGTGCCAGCAGCTGGGATGCCAGGGCGGAAAATGAGCAGTTCTTC. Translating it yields CASSWDARAENEQFF.

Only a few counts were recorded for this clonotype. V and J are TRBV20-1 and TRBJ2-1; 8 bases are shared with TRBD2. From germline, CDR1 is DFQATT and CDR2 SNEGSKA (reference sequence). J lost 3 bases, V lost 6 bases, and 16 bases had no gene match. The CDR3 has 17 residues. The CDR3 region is CSAIFPAQRGFYNEQFF. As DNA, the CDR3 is TGCAGTGCCATCTTCCCCGCCCAGCGGGGGTTCTACAATGAGCAGTTCTTC.